Presented here are 15 T cell receptor beta chains from one specimen sequenced in a study of beta chain features in type 1 diabetes. General study results and limits: The study found moderately but significantly shorter TCRB CDR3s in all four CD4+ subsets of Type 1 diabetes patients.

What these receptors recognize is not known. Investigators reverse transcribed all isolated RNA, so they sequenced expressed TCRB transcripts. Repertoires were generated with immunoSEQ multiplex PCR, while TCRdb's copy carries only in-frame clones and drops some. Of 200,000 to 250,000 clones listed, roughly 14% are singletons. Sequenced input: naive CD4+ T cells from blood. The receptors stem from a man aged 30 to 39 with type 1 diabetes.

This clone appeared a few times. The chain joins TRBV6-6 to TRBJ2-1, with 8 bases lining up with TRBD2. The length of the CDR3 is 15 residues. Trimming at V came to 6 bases and at J to 7 bases, leaving 11 bases not matched to a gene. Looked up from germline, CDR1 is MNHNY and CDR2 is SVGAGI (reference sequence). CDR3 nucleotide sequence: TGTGCCAGCAGCCGCCCCGGGCGGGAGGTAAATGAGCAGTTCTTC. Translated: CASSRPGREVNEQFF.

This chain joins TRBV6-1 and TRBJ1-5; D is undetermined. The V gene's germline CDR1 is MNHNS and CDR2 SASEGT. The V end lost 5 bases, the J end lost 0 bases, and 11 bases lay between the germline ends. The CDR3 totals 15 residues. CDR3 amino acids: CASSQDGDSNQPQHF. The CDR3 DNA sequence: TGTGCCAGCAGTCAAGACGGTGATAGCAATCAGCCCCAGCATTTT.

This sequence joins TRBV12-5 and TRBJ1-2; D is possibly TRBD1 (5 bases). The CDR3 is made up of 13 amino acids. V was shortened by 7 bases and J by 3 bases, with 12 bases between the two germline ends. CDR1 and CDR2 from the germline V gene are LGHNT and FRNRAP. CDR3 coding DNA: TGTGCTAGTGCCCCGCAGGGCTACTATGGCTACACCTTC. Its translation is CASAPQGYYGYTF.

The sample holds a few counts of this clone. This chain connects TRBV19 to TRBJ2-5; possibly TRBD2 for D (6 bases). The CDR3 spans 15 residues. Per germline, CDR1 LNHDA and CDR2 SQIVND (reference sequence). V shed 6 bases and J shed 1 base, with 15 bases lying between them. CDR3 in amino acids: CASSQGGPGQETQYF. DNA of the CDR3: TGTGCCAGTAGCCAAGGAGGGCCGGGCCAAGAGACCCAGTACTTC.

This clone appeared a few times. The gene calls are TRBV30 and TRBJ2-7, with D possibly being TRBD1 (5 bases). Trimming stripped 0 bases from V and 2 bases from J, with 11 bases between. Per the germline V gene, CDR1 is GTSNPN and CDR2 is SVGIG (reference sequence). This CDR3 spans 14 amino acids. The CDR3, as DNA: TGTGCCTGGAGTGTATTGGGCAGGGCCTACGAGCAGTACTTC. This encodes CAWSVLGRAYEQYF.

The chain is built from TRBV9 and TRBJ2-5; TRBD1 matches 11 bases. The CDR3 is 16 amino acids. The V and J ends lost 3 bases and 1 base, in that order; junction bases with no gene match: 5. Germline lookup yields CDR1 SGDLS and CDR2 YYNGEE. The CDR3 reads CASSAGQGASQETQYF. The CDR3 nucleotides are TGTGCCAGCAGCGCCGGACAGGGGGCGTCCCAAGAGACCCAGTACTTC. The full variable domain, with the rest looked up from reference TRBV9 and TRBJ2-5, is DSGVTQTPKHLITATGQRVTLRCSPRSGDLSVYWYQQSLDQGLQFLIQYYNGEERAKGNILERFSAQQFPDLHSELNLSSLELGDSALYFCASSAGQGASQETQYFGPGTRLLVL.

The chain couples TRBV6-6 to TRBJ2-7; D is possibly TRBD1 (6 bases). Trimming took 4 bases from V and 5 from J, leaving 9 bases between them. The germline gives CDR1 MNHNY, CDR2 SVGAGI (reference sequence). There are 12 residues in the CDR3. CDR3 residues: CASSFSGDEQYF. CDR3 DNA sequence: TGTGCCAGCAGTTTCTCAGGGGACGAGCAGTACTTC.

This clone was counted only a few times. The V gene is TRBV5-6, the J gene TRBJ2-7; 9 bases are a match to TRBD1. Looked up from germline, CDR1 is SGHDT and CDR2 is YYEEEE. The CDR3 length is 15 residues. With V trimmed by 4 bases and J by 5 bases, 10 bases remained unmatched. CDR3 DNA: TGTGCCAGCAGCATTGGGCCCGGGACAGGGAACGAGCAGTACTTC. Its protein product is CASSIGPGTGNEQYF.

V is TRBV4-1 and J is TRBJ2-7; D possibly corresponds to TRBD1 (5 bases). Looked up from germline, CDR1 is MGHRA and CDR2 is YSYEKL. Trimming took off 8 bases at V and 2 bases at J, with 16 bases between the two ends. The CDR3 consists of 14 residues. The CDR3 loop is CASAPLGETYEQYF. CDR3 in DNA: TGCGCCAGCGCCCCTTTAGGGGAAACCTACGAGCAGTACTTC.

The CDR3 DNA reads as TGTGCCAGCAGCCGCTCGGGGGAGACCCAGTACTTC. Translating gives CASSRSGETQYF. The genes are TRBV7-8 and TRBJ2-5; tentatively, D is TRBD2 (5 bases). From germline, CDR1 is SGHVS and CDR2 FQNEAQ. This CDR3 is 12 amino acids long. Trimming cost V 5 bases and J 5 bases, with 9 bases left between them.

The chain employs TRBV2 and TRBJ2-7; 8 bases line up with TRBD1. Looked up from germline, CDR1 is SNHLY and CDR2 is FYNNEI. CDR3 length: 18 amino acids. V shed 0 bases, J shed 3 bases, and the junction held 13 bases outside the gene matches. This CDR3 is CASSEAQLRQGRIYEQYF. CDR3 DNA sequence: TGTGCCAGCAGTGAAGCGCAGTTGAGACAGGGGAGAATCTACGAGCAGTACTTC. Filled out from reference TRBV2 and TRBJ2-7, the complete variable domain reads EPEVTQTPSHQVTQMGQEVILRCVPISNHLYFYWYRQILGQKVEFLVSFYNNEISEKSEIFDDQFSVERPDGSNFTLKIRSTKLEDSAMYFCASSEAQLRQGRIYEQYFGPGTRLTVT.

The genes are TRBV5-1 and TRBJ2-7; D remains unclear. Germline V gene lookup returns CDR1 SGHRS and CDR2 YFSETQ. This CDR3 is built from 13 residues. V lost 0 bases and J 6 bases, leaving 10 bases between the germline ends. The CDR3 nucleotides read TGCGCCAGCAGCTTGGCTACCACGGGCGAGCAGTACTTC. It translates to CASSLATTGEQYF.

This clone was counted a few times. In nucleotides, the CDR3 is TGTGCCAGCAGTGAAGCGTTAAAACTCGAAGCTTTCTTT. This sequence encodes CASSEALKLEAFF. The rearrangement uses TRBV6-1 and TRBJ1-1; unclear D gene. The germline gives CDR1 MNHNS, CDR2 SASEGT. Trimming removed 0 bases from V and 8 bases from J, with 10 bases in between. The CDR3 is 13 residues long.

This chain joins TRBV5-1 and TRBJ1-4; D not certain. Germline V gives CDR1 SGHRS, CDR2 YFSETQ. Trimming pared 0 bases from V and 4 bases from J, leaving 10 bases between. CDR3 length: 15 residues. CDR3 coding DNA: TGCGCCAGCAGCTTGGGGGCGTCCGTTAATGAAAAACTGTTTTTT. It yields the protein CASSLGASVNEKLFF.

This clone was detected ten times or more. In DNA, the CDR3 is TGCGCCAGCAGTCCCCACCTCGGGGTAGCGGGGACCTACGAGCAGTACTTC. Residues: CASSPHLGVAGTYEQYF. The chain employs TRBV23-1 and TRBJ2-7, with TRBD2 matching over 8 bases. TRBV23-1 counts as an open reading frame of uncertain function. This CDR3 region has 17 residues. J was trimmed by 2 bases and V by 4 bases; bases with no gene match: 13.